This T cell receptor (beta chain) was recovered during a study of T cell clonality in common variable immunodeficiency. General study findings and limits: Common variable immunodeficiency TCR beta sequences reportedly had fewer deletions and N-nucleotide insertions.

Equal genomic DNA amounts from CVID and control samples were sequenced. Assay: immunoSEQ multiplex PCR; the TCRdb copy retains only in-frame clones and omits some. This repertoire lists 15,000 to 25,000 clones without singletons; more than 2% sits in the top ten. Diagnosis required reduced IgG, IgA and/or IgM with specific antibody deficiency. Aged about 8 to 65 years, CVID subjects averaged around 43 years old. This clone appeared many times. No antigen is known for it. The read halts 3 residues ahead of the CDR3 end, with the missing end drawn from the germline J gene. Trimming at V came to 0 bases and at J to 4 bases, leaving 6 bases not matched to a gene. This CDR3 contains 16 residues. The germline V gene has CDR1 SGHTA and CDR2 FQGNSA.

Material: peripheral blood mononuclear cells. The sequence derives from a human donor with common variable immunodeficiency. The chain carries TRBV7-2 and TRBJ2-3; TRBD1 aligns across 8 bases. The CDR3 reads CASSLAAGGLSDTQYF. Partial CDR3 DNA: TGTGCCAGCAGCTTAGCGGCAGGGGGCCTCTCAGATACG.